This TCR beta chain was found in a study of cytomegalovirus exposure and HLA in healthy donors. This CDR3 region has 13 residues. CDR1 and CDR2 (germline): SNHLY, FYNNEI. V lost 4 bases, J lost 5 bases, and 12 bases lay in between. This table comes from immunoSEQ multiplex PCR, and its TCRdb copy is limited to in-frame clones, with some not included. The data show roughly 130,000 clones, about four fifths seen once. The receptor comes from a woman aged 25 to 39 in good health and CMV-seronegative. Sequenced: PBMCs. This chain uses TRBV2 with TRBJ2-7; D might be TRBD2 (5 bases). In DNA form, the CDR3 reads TGTGCCAGCAGTGCAGAGAGGGCCCACGAGCAGTACTTC. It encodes CASSAERAHEQYF.